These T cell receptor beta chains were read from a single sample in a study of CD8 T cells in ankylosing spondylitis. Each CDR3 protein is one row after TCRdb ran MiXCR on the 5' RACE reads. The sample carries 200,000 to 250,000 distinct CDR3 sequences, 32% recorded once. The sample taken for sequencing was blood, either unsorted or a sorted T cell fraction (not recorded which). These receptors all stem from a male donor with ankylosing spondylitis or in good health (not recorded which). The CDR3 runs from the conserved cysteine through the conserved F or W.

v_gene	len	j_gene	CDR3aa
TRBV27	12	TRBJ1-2	CASSSGAGGYTF
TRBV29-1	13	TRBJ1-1	CSVPREGVTEAFF
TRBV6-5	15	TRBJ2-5	CASSHNRGRPETQYF
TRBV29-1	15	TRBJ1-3	CSAKRGIDSGNTIYF
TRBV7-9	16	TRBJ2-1	CASSLNFGSKGNEQFF
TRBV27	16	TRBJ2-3	CASSIGAGGLSDTQYF
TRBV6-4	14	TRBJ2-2	CASRGQVNTGELFF
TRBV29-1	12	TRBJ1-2	CSVDTGILGYTF
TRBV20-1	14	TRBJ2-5	CSAFRGTGQETQYF
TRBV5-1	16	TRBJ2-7	CASSLDHWTERYEQYF
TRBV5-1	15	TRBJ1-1	CASSRVPSVNTEAFF
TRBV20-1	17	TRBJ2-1	CSARDGEGGFSYNEQFF
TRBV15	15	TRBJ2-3	CATSRDPQGTDTQYF
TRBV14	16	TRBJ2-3	CASSQVGSGHTDTQYF
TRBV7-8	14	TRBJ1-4	CASSLIGTNEKLFF
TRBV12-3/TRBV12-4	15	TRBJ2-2	CASSLGSGNTGELFF
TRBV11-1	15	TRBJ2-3	CASTRTSGGGDTQYF
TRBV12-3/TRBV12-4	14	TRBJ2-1	CASSYGRGRFEQFF
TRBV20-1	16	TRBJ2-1	CSALQYGTSGYNEQFF
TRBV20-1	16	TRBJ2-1	CSASPPTGAGYNEQFF
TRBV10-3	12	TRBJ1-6	CAIRDPGQPLHF
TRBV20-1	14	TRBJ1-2	CSARYRPDNYGYTF
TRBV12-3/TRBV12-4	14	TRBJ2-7	CASSLGQTNYEQYF
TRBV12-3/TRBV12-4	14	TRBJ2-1	CASSGLAGGDEQFF
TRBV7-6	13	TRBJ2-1	CASSLGGFNEQFF
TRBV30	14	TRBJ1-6	CAWSRDIRNSPLHF
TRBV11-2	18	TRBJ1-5	CASSWGDPAGNSNQPQHF
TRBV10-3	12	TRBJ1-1	CAISESAVEAFF
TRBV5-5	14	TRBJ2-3	CASSLDWAADTQYF
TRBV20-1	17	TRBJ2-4	CSARGTGDPLAKNIQYF
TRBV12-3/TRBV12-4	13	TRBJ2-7	CASSLDPSLEQYF